A selection of T cell receptor beta chains follows, all from one sample in a study of T-cell memory formation after mild COVID-19. From the 5' RACE reads, TCRdb called clonotypes with MiXCR, one entry per CDR3 protein. The sample holds 92,000 or so distinct CDR3 sequences, about an eighth seen once. Sample: PBMCs or a T cell subset sorted from them (not recorded which). These receptors came from an adult woman who had mild COVID-19 (a few samples of this study predate the infection). Cell type and time point are not known. The CDR3 runs from the conserved cysteine through the conserved F or W. The order of the fields is V gene, clone size, J gene, D gene, CDR3 protein, CDR3 DNA. D genes are given only for firm matches. Where a row states a size, it is once, few, many or the class of an expanded clone; other rows omit it.

TRBV7-9	few	TRBJ2-1	TRBD2	CASSLGTNINEQFF	TGTGCCAGCAGCTTGGGGACTAACATAAATGAGCAGTTCTTC
TRBV29-1	few	TRBJ2-3	.	CSVPLSTDTQYF	TGCAGCGTTCCCCTTAGCACAGATACGCAGTATTTT
TRBV4-2	.	TRBJ2-2	.	CASSQDPSVGANTGELFF	TGTGCCAGCAGCCAAGATCCATCAGTGGGCGCGAACACCGGGGAGCTGTTTTTT
TRBV7-9	.	TRBJ2-3	.	CASSLENYIAVTDTQYF	TGTGCCAGCAGCTTAGAGAACTACATAGCTGTCACAGATACGCAGTATTTT
TRBV27	.	TRBJ2-5	TRBD2	CASSLLAGAQETQYF	TGTGCCAGCAGTTTACTAGCGGGAGCCCAAGAGACCCAGTACTTC
TRBV7-9	.	TRBJ1-2	TRBD1	CASSLDRGDWYGYTF	TGTGCCAGCAGCCTGGACAGGGGGGATTGGTATGGCTACACCTTC
TRBV14	.	TRBJ2-5	.	CASSQDLRETQYF	TGTGCCAGCAGCCAAGATCTTAGAGAGACCCAGTACTTC
TRBV4-1	.	TRBJ2-3	.	CASSQGSVVDTDTQYF	TGCGCCAGCAGCCAAGGATCAGTGGTGGACACAGATACGCAGTATTTT
TRBV14	.	TRBJ1-5	.	CASRQETSLSHF	TGTGCCAGCAGGCAAGAGACGAGTCTGTCGCATTTT
TRBV29-1	.	TRBJ1-1	.	CSITRDMITEAFF	TGCAGCATAACCAGGGACATGATCACTGAAGCTTTCTTT
TRBV7-9	few	TRBJ2-1	TRBD2	CASSRGGGGSYNEQFF	TGTGCCAGCAGCCGGGGGGGTGGTGGCTCCTACAATGAGCAGTTCTTC
TRBV5-1	many	TRBJ2-2	.	CASSSGPTGELFF	TGCGCCAGCAGCTCGGGTCCAACCGGGGAGCTGTTTTTT
TRBV7-6	.	TRBJ2-1	TRBD1	CASSPTGTGFLF	TGTGCCAGCAGCCCTACCGGGACAGGGTTTCTCTTC
TRBV5-5	.	TRBJ2-7	.	CASSLVGVGAYEQYF	TGTGCCAGCAGCTTGGTCGGGGTAGGGGCTTACGAGCAGTACTTC
TRBV30	.	TRBJ1-1	.	CAWSGNSRTAFF	TGTGCCTGGAGTGGAAACTCCCGGACGGCTTTCTTT
TRBV4-1	many	TRBJ2-1	.	CASSQDGIYNEQFF	TGCGCCAGCAGCCAGGACGGAATCTACAATGAGCAGTTCTTC
TRBV20-1	few	TRBJ1-1	.	CSAALGDTEAFF	TGCAGTGCCGCACTCGGGGACACTGAAGCTTTCTTT
TRBV7-9	few	TRBJ2-1	.	CASSLAGWGQGAYNEQFF	TGTGCCAGCAGCTTAGCCGGTTGGGGGCAGGGCGCGTACAATGAGCAGTTCTTC
TRBV5-1	few	TRBJ2-1	.	CASSLGTDWYNEQFF	TGCGCCAGCAGCTTGGGGACAGACTGGTACAATGAGCAGTTCTTC
TRBV5-6	few	TRBJ2-7	.	CASSLAVLEQYF	TGTGCCAGCAGCTTGGCGGTCTTGGAGCAGTACTTC
TRBV18	.	TRBJ2-7	.	CARSPPTGAEGYEQYF	TGTGCCAGGTCCCCCCCCACGGGGGCGGAGGGTTACGAGCAGTACTTC
TRBV9	.	TRBJ1-5	.	CASSVTGAYTDTQHF	TGTGCCAGCAGCGTAACGGGGGCCTACACAGATACGCAGCATTTT
TRBV6-5	few	TRBJ2-5	.	CASSSGAETQYF	TGTGCCAGCAGTTCTGGGGCAGAGACCCAGTACTTC
TRBV7-9	.	TRBJ1-2	TRBD1	CASKGARLVEHGYTF	TGTGCCTCGAAGGGGGCAAGACTCGTAGAGCATGGCTACACCTTC
TRBV7-3	.	TRBJ2-7	TRBD2	CASSLSPRESLYEQYF	TGTGCCAGCAGCTTAAGCCCGCGGGAGAGTCTCTACGAGCAGTACTTC
TRBV10-3	few	TRBJ2-7	.	CAISESTPGEQYF	TGTGCCATCAGTGAGTCCACCCCAGGGGAGCAGTACTTC
TRBV7-9	.	TRBJ2-1	.	CASSTTQGISYNEQFF	TGTGCCAGCAGCACAACACAGGGTATCTCCTACAATGAGCAGTTCTTC
TRBV4-2	.	TRBJ2-7	.	CASSHFGGTAAYEQYF	TGTGCCAGCAGCCACTTCGGCGGGACGGCTGCCTACGAGCAGTACTTC
TRBV4-1	.	TRBJ2-3	.	CASSSPESGITDTQYF	TGCGCCAGCAGCTCCCCAGAGAGCGGAATCACAGATACGCAGTATTTT
TRBV9	few	TRBJ2-1	.	CASSVGDRTINEQFF	TGTGCCAGCAGCGTAGGGGATAGAACCATCAATGAGCAGTTCTTC
TRBV2	.	TRBJ2-7	TRBD2	CASSETSGFIDEQYF	TGTGCCAGCAGTGAGACTAGCGGGTTTATCGACGAGCAGTACTTC
TRBV20-1	.	TRBJ2-7	.	CSARSDPYEQYF	TGCAGTGCTAGATCCGACCCCTACGAGCAGTACTTC
TRBV19	few	TRBJ2-7	TRBD2	CASSIRLADWGWQYF	TGTGCCAGTAGTATCAGACTAGCGGACTGGGGTTGGCAGTACTTC
TRBV7-9	.	TRBJ1-2	.	CASSLLGDRSYGYTF	TGTGCCAGCAGCTTACTCGGTGACAGGAGCTATGGCTACACCTTC
TRBV7-8	.	TRBJ2-5	.	CASTQPGDGVAYQETQYF	TGTGCCAGCACCCAACCCGGGGACGGCGTCGCGTACCAAGAGACCCAGTACTTC
TRBV12-3/TRBV12-4	.	TRBJ2-5	TRBD2	CASSPGLAGGPGGETQYF	TGTGCCAGCAGTCCCGGACTAGCGGGAGGGCCCGGAGGAGAGACCCAGTACTTC
TRBV7-9	.	TRBJ2-1	TRBD1	CASSLANRGRDEQFF	TGTGCCAGCAGCTTAGCTAACAGGGGGCGCGATGAGCAGTTCTTC
TRBV7-9	once	TRBJ2-2	.	CARTGTDSPRTGELFF	TGTGCCAGGACGGGGACCGACTCCCCGAGGACCGGGGAGCTGTTTTTT
TRBV9	.	TRBJ1-1	.	CASSVYANTEAFF	TGTGCCAGCAGCGTATATGCCAACACTGAAGCTTTCTTT
TRBV5-4	.	TRBJ1-1	.	CASSLWGDTEAFF	TGTGCCAGCAGCTTGTGGGGGGACACTGAAGCTTTCTTT
TRBV4-2	few	TRBJ1-2	.	CASSLWGPPDYPF	TGTGCCAGCAGCCTCTGGGGTCCGCCGGACTACCCCTTC
TRBV5-6	.	TRBJ2-5	TRBD2	CASSPAGGIQETQYF	TGTGCCAGCAGCCCAGCGGGGGGAATTCAAGAGACCCAGTACTTC
TRBV7-3	few	TRBJ2-5	.	CASSLGTSAMETQYF	TGTGCCAGCAGCTTAGGAACGTCGGCCATGGAGACCCAGTACTTC
TRBV24-1	few	TRBJ1-4	.	CATSAGRDVEKLFF	TGTGCCACCAGTGCTGGCCGGGACGTAGAAAAACTGTTTTTT
TRBV20-1	.	TRBJ2-7	.	CSARPSEEITYEQYF	TGCAGTGCTAGACCATCGGAAGAAATCACCTACGAGCAGTACTTC
TRBV24-1	few	TRBJ2-3	TRBD1	CATSDVRQGVLDTQYF	TGTGCCACCAGTGATGTTCGACAGGGGGTTCTAGATACGCAGTATTTT
TRBV9	few	TRBJ2-3	.	CASSVSSDTQYF	TGTGCCAGCAGCGTATCCTCAGATACGCAGTATTTT
TRBV7-6	few	TRBJ1-2	.	CASSLAGRGGYTF	TGTGCCAGCAGCTTAGCGGGGAGGGGCGGCTACACCTTC
TRBV9	few	TRBJ2-7	.	CASSVGAGAIYEQYF	TGTGCCAGCAGCGTAGGGGCGGGGGCTATCTACGAGCAGTACTTC
TRBV5-6	.	TRBJ1-1	.	CASSSPLLGGTEAFF	TGTGCCAGCAGCTCCCCACTCCTCGGGGGGACTGAAGCTTTCTTT
TRBV5-1	many	TRBJ1-2	.	CASSLEDGYGYTF	TGCGCCAGCAGCTTGGAGGACGGCTATGGCTACACCTTC